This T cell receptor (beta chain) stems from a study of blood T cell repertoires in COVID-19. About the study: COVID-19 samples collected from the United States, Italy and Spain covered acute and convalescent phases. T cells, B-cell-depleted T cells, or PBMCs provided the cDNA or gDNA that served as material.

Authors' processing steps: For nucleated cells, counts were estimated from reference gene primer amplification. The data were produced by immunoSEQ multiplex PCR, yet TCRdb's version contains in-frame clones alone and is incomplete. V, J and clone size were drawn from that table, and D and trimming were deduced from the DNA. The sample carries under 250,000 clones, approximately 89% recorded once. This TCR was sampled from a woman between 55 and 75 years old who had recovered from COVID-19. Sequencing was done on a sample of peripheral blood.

In nucleotides, the CDR3 is TGCGCCAGCAGCCAGTCCCGCGCCCGGGGCACAGATACGCAGTATTTT. Protein: CASSQSRARGTDTQYF. The chain has TRBV4-1 and TRBJ2-3; D gene ambiguous. This CDR3 region has 16 residues. Germline assignment: CDR1 MGHRA and CDR2 YSYEKL. V lost 3 bases to trimming and J lost 1 base, with 14 bases between them.